These T cell receptor beta chains were read from a single sample in a study of T cells in Graves' hyperthyroidism and ophthalmopathy. TCRdb fed the multiplex PCR reads into MiXCR, producing one record per CDR3 protein. This table holds around 600,000 distinct CDR3 sequences, roughly 46% found once. The sequenced material came from peripheral blood or thyroid tissue (not recorded which). These TCRs come from an adult man with Graves' disease, either hyperthyroidism or ophthalmopathy (not recorded which). Both conserved end residues are part of each CDR3. The order of the fields is clone size, D gene, V gene, CDR3 length, J gene, CDR3 DNA, CDR3 protein. A D gene is named only where the DNA matches it firmly. Not every row has a clone size; where given, it reads once, few, many or a size class.

clone_size: few
d_call: TRBD2
v_call: TRBV2
cdr3_length: 16
j_call: TRBJ2-5
cdr3_nt: TGTGCCAGCACCAAAGAGCGGGGGGGGGGACAAGAGACCCAGTACTTC
cdr3_aa: CASTKERGGGQETQYF

clone_size: NA
d_call: NA
v_call: TRBV29-1
cdr3_length: 15
j_call: TRBJ2-7
cdr3_nt: TGCAGCGTTGAGACCTACCGACAGGGAGGCGGCGAGCAGTACTTC
cdr3_aa: CSVETYRQGGGEQYF

clone_size: NA
d_call: NA
v_call: TRBV6-5
cdr3_length: 14
j_call: TRBJ2-7
cdr3_nt: TGTGCCAGCAGAGATTACTCCAGCTCCTACGAGCAGTACTTC
cdr3_aa: CASRDYSSSYEQYF

clone_size: many
d_call: NA
v_call: TRBV2
cdr3_length: 16
j_call: TRBJ1-3
cdr3_nt: TGTGCCAGCAGTGAAGAACTCGCAGGCTCTGGAAACACCATATATTTT
cdr3_aa: CASSEELAGSGNTIYF

clone_size: NA
d_call: TRBD1
v_call: TRBV20-1
cdr3_length: 15
j_call: TRBJ2-5
cdr3_nt: TGCAGTGCCTCCTTACGGGACAGGGGTGGGGAGACCCAGTACTTC
cdr3_aa: CSASLRDRGGETQYF

clone_size: NA
d_call: NA
v_call: TRBV20-1
cdr3_length: 12
j_call: TRBJ1-1
cdr3_nt: TGCAGTGCTTTAGGGGCGAACACTGAAGCTTTCTTT
cdr3_aa: CSALGANTEAFF

clone_size: NA
d_call: TRBD2
v_call: TRBV19
cdr3_length: 13
j_call: TRBJ2-7
cdr3_nt: TGTGCCAGTAGCGGGAGGGCCCTCGGCGAGCAGTACTTC
cdr3_aa: CASSGRALGEQYF

clone_size: NA
d_call: NA
v_call: TRBV7-9
cdr3_length: 15
j_call: TRBJ1-2
cdr3_nt: TGTGCCAGCAGCCTGGGGGAGTACTATGGCAGATACTACACCTTC
cdr3_aa: CASSLGEYYGRYYTF

clone_size: many
d_call: NA
v_call: TRBV2
cdr3_length: 15
j_call: TRBJ1-5
cdr3_nt: TGTGCCAGCAGTGAAGGTGTCTTCCGTAGTCAGCCCCAGCATTTT
cdr3_aa: CASSEGVFRSQPQHF

clone_size: NA
d_call: NA
v_call: TRBV19
cdr3_length: 15
j_call: TRBJ1-2
cdr3_nt: TGTGCCAGCTCACCAAGTGGCCTACAGGGCTATGGCTACACCTTC
cdr3_aa: CASSPSGLQGYGYTF

clone_size: NA
d_call: NA
v_call: TRBV28
cdr3_length: 12
j_call: TRBJ2-7
cdr3_nt: TGTGCCAGCAGTTTAATGGGGTACGAGCAGTACTTC
cdr3_aa: CASSLMGYEQYF

clone_size: NA
d_call: TRBD1
v_call: TRBV5-6
cdr3_length: 13
j_call: TRBJ2-5
cdr3_nt: TGTGCCAGCAGCCGGGACAGGGGTAAGACCCAGTACTTC
cdr3_aa: CASSRDRGKTQYF

clone_size: NA
d_call: NA
v_call: TRBV6-1
cdr3_length: 14
j_call: TRBJ1-1
cdr3_nt: TGTGCCAGCCCCCTGGGAACAGGGAACACTGAAGCTTTCTTT
cdr3_aa: CASPLGTGNTEAFF

clone_size: once
d_call: NA
v_call: TRBV2
cdr3_length: 14
j_call: TRBJ1-2
cdr3_nt: TGTGCCAGCAGGGATTTCCGGGACAAGGGTCGCTACACCTTC
cdr3_aa: CASRDFRDKGRYTF

clone_size: few
d_call: NA
v_call: TRBV19
cdr3_length: 13
j_call: TRBJ1-6
cdr3_nt: TGTGCCTGGACCGGAGGAAGGGGGTCACCCCTCCACTTT
cdr3_aa: CAWTGGRGSPLHF

clone_size: NA
d_call: TRBD1
v_call: TRBV7-3
cdr3_length: 14
j_call: TRBJ1-1
cdr3_nt: TGTGCCAGCAGCCTGACAGGGTTTAAGACTGAAGCTTTCTTT
cdr3_aa: CASSLTGFKTEAFF

clone_size: many
d_call: TRBD1
v_call: TRBV20-1
cdr3_length: 12
j_call: TRBJ1-1
cdr3_nt: TGCAGTGCTAGAGGGACAGGGAGTGAAGCTTTCTTT
cdr3_aa: CSARGTGSEAFF

clone_size: NA
d_call: TRBD1
v_call: TRBV5-6
cdr3_length: 18
j_call: TRBJ1-4
cdr3_nt: TGTGCCAGCAGCGACCGGGACAGGGGGAGGATGACTAATGAAAAACTGTTTTTT
cdr3_aa: CASSDRDRGRMTNEKLFF

clone_size: many
d_call: TRBD1
v_call: TRBV7-9
cdr3_length: 14
j_call: TRBJ2-5
cdr3_nt: TGTGCCAGCAGCTTCCGGGACAGGGGGGAGACCCAGTACTTC
cdr3_aa: CASSFRDRGETQYF

clone_size: few
d_call: NA
v_call: TRBV2
cdr3_length: 14
j_call: TRBJ2-5
cdr3_nt: TGTGCCAGCAGTGAGGGGGGACAGCAAGAGACCCAGTACTTC
cdr3_aa: CASSEGGQQETQYF

clone_size: few
d_call: TRBD1
v_call: TRBV20-1
cdr3_length: 14
j_call: TRBJ1-1
cdr3_nt: TGCAGTGCTAGAGATTTAGGACAGGCGGCTGAAGCTTTCTTT
cdr3_aa: CSARDLGQAAEAFF

clone_size: NA
d_call: NA
v_call: TRBV7-2
cdr3_length: 14
j_call: TRBJ2-7
cdr3_nt: TGTGCCAGCAGCATGAGACAAAGCTCCTACGAGCAGTACTTC
cdr3_aa: CASSMRQSSYEQYF

clone_size: NA
d_call: NA
v_call: TRBV19
cdr3_length: 13
j_call: TRBJ2-2
cdr3_nt: TGTGCCAGTATGGGGGCGAACACCGGGGAGCTGTTTTTT
cdr3_aa: CASMGANTGELFF

clone_size: NA
d_call: TRBD1
v_call: TRBV10-3
cdr3_length: 17
j_call: TRBJ1-1
cdr3_nt: TGTGCCATCAGTGAGCCTTCGTCGGGGACAGCGAACACTGAAGCTTTCTTT
cdr3_aa: CAISEPSSGTANTEAFF

clone_size: many
d_call: NA
v_call: TRBV7-9
cdr3_length: 14
j_call: TRBJ2-5
cdr3_nt: TGTGCCAGCAGCTTAGCGCAGCCCCAAGAGACCCAGTACTTC
cdr3_aa: CASSLAQPQETQYF

clone_size: few
d_call: TRBD2
v_call: TRBV20-1
cdr3_length: 15
j_call: TRBJ2-5
cdr3_nt: TGCAGTGCTAGAGAACTAGCGGGGTTCCAAGAGACCCAGTACTTC
cdr3_aa: CSARELAGFQETQYF

clone_size: NA
d_call: TRBD2
v_call: TRBV29-1
cdr3_length: 16
j_call: TRBJ2-7
cdr3_nt: TGCAGCGTTGCAGGGGGGACTAGCGGGACATACTACGAGCAGTACTTC
cdr3_aa: CSVAGGTSGTYYEQYF

clone_size: NA
d_call: TRBD1
v_call: TRBV5-8
cdr3_length: 13
j_call: TRBJ1-2
cdr3_nt: TGTGCCAGCAGCTTCGGACAGGGGTCGGACTACACCTTC
cdr3_aa: CASSFGQGSDYTF

clone_size: NA
d_call: NA
v_call: TRBV29-1
cdr3_length: 11
j_call: TRBJ2-2
cdr3_nt: TGCAGCGTTGAAGAGCCCGGGGAGCTGTTTTTT
cdr3_aa: CSVEEPGELFF

clone_size: many
d_call: TRBD1
v_call: TRBV29-1
cdr3_length: 12
j_call: TRBJ1-2
cdr3_nt: TGCAGCGTGATCAGGGGGGGCTATGGCTACACCTTC
cdr3_aa: CSVIRGGYGYTF

clone_size: many
d_call: NA
v_call: TRBV2
cdr3_length: 13
j_call: TRBJ1-2
cdr3_nt: TGTGCCAGCAGTGAAGACAGAAACTATGGCTACACCTTC
cdr3_aa: CASSEDRNYGYTF

clone_size: many
d_call: NA
v_call: TRBV10-2
cdr3_length: 16
j_call: TRBJ1-2
cdr3_nt: TGCGCCAGCAGTGAGTCAAGACAGGATTGGAACTATGGCTACACCTTC
cdr3_aa: CASSESRQDWNYGYTF

clone_size: many
d_call: NA
v_call: TRBV29-1
cdr3_length: 13
j_call: TRBJ1-5
cdr3_nt: TGCAGCGTTGCACAGAGCCCCAATCAGCCCCAGCATTTT
cdr3_aa: CSVAQSPNQPQHF

clone_size: few
d_call: TRBD1
v_call: TRBV29-1
cdr3_length: 14
j_call: TRBJ1-2
cdr3_nt: TGCAGCGGGGGGGACAGCAATCTTAACTATGGCTACACCTTC
cdr3_aa: CSGGDSNLNYGYTF

clone_size: NA
d_call: TRBD2
v_call: TRBV10-3
cdr3_length: 15
j_call: TRBJ2-2
cdr3_nt: TGTGCCATCAGTGGGGAGGGTCTTGACACCGGGGAGCTGTTTTTT
cdr3_aa: CAISGEGLDTGELFF

clone_size: many
d_call: NA
v_call: TRBV7-9
cdr3_length: 15
j_call: TRBJ1-1
cdr3_nt: TGTGCCAGCAGCCCAGAACCGGACTCGAACACTGAAGCTTTCTTT
cdr3_aa: CASSPEPDSNTEAFF

clone_size: once
d_call: TRBD1
v_call: TRBV20-1
cdr3_length: 14
j_call: TRBJ1-4
cdr3_nt: TGCAGTGCTACTCGGACAGGGTCTTATGAAAAACTGTTTTTT
cdr3_aa: CSATRTGSYEKLFF

clone_size: NA
d_call: TRBD1
v_call: TRBV7-8
cdr3_length: 15
j_call: TRBJ2-7
cdr3_nt: TGTGCCAGCAGCTTAGAGACAGGGGCCTCCTACAAGCAGTACTTC
cdr3_aa: CASSLETGASYKQYF

clone_size: NA
d_call: NA
v_call: TRBV29-1
cdr3_length: 12
j_call: TRBJ1-2
cdr3_nt: TGCAGCGGGGCACTACTTCCCTCTGGCTACACCTTC
cdr3_aa: CSGALLPSGYTF

clone_size: NA
d_call: NA
v_call: TRBV10-2
cdr3_length: 16
j_call: TRBJ1-2
cdr3_nt: TGCGCCAGCAGCCAAGCGGCCACAGGGAGCTATTATGGCTACACCTTC
cdr3_aa: CASSQAATGSYYGYTF

clone_size: few
d_call: TRBD2
v_call: TRBV20-1
cdr3_length: 14
j_call: TRBJ2-7
cdr3_nt: TGCAGTGCCAGAACCCCGGGACTAAACTACGAGCAGTACTTC
cdr3_aa: CSARTPGLNYEQYF

clone_size: NA
d_call: TRBD1
v_call: TRBV7-9
cdr3_length: 15
j_call: TRBJ2-7
cdr3_nt: TGTGCCACCAAAGAGGTTGGGCAGGGGGCAAACGAGCAGTACTTC
cdr3_aa: CATKEVGQGANEQYF

clone_size: few
d_call: NA
v_call: TRBV19
cdr3_length: 14
j_call: TRBJ1-2
cdr3_nt: TGTGCCAGTAGTATGGTGGGCGTCGGCTATGGCTACACCTTC
cdr3_aa: CASSMVGVGYGYTF

clone_size: few
d_call: TRBD1
v_call: TRBV7-9
cdr3_length: 16
j_call: TRBJ2-7
cdr3_nt: TGTGCCAGCAGCTTAGATCGTGGGACAGGGGGCTTCGAGCAGTACTTC
cdr3_aa: CASSLDRGTGGFEQYF

clone_size: NA
d_call: TRBD2
v_call: TRBV20-1
cdr3_length: 15
j_call: TRBJ2-7
cdr3_nt: TGCAGTGCCGAACCAGCGGGGGGGCCTACCTACGAGCAGTACTTC
cdr3_aa: CSAEPAGGPTYEQYF

clone_size: few
d_call: TRBD1
v_call: TRBV7-2
cdr3_length: 16
j_call: TRBJ2-2
cdr3_nt: TGTGCCAGCAGCCACGCGACAGGGGGGAACACCGGGGAGCTGTTTTTT
cdr3_aa: CASSHATGGNTGELFF

clone_size: NA
d_call: TRBD1
v_call: TRBV6-6
cdr3_length: 15
j_call: TRBJ2-5
cdr3_nt: TGTGCCAGCAGTTCGACAGGGGATTTGGGAGAGACCCAGTACTTC
cdr3_aa: CASSSTGDLGETQYF

clone_size: once
d_call: TRBD1
v_call: TRBV20-1
cdr3_length: 17
j_call: TRBJ2-7
cdr3_nt: TGCAGTGCTAGAGTGCGGTCGCAGGGGGCGGCCTCCTACGAGCAGTACTTC
cdr3_aa: CSARVRSQGAASYEQYF

clone_size: NA
d_call: TRBD1
v_call: TRBV20-1
cdr3_length: 15
j_call: TRBJ2-7
cdr3_nt: TGCAGTGCGCCGAGACCCGGGACAGGAATGTACGAGCAGTACTTC
cdr3_aa: CSAPRPGTGMYEQYF

clone_size: NA
d_call: TRBD1
v_call: TRBV7-9
cdr3_length: 15
j_call: TRBJ2-7
cdr3_nt: TGTGCCAGCAGCTTGACAGGGGGCGTCTACTACGAGCAGTACTTC
cdr3_aa: CASSLTGGVYYEQYF

clone_size: NA
d_call: NA
v_call: TRBV2
cdr3_length: 13
j_call: TRBJ1-1
cdr3_nt: TGTGCCAGCAGAGCGGGGGGGAGCCAGCGGCCTTTCTTT
cdr3_aa: CASRAGGSQRPFF

clone_size: NA
d_call: TRBD1
v_call: TRBV7-9
cdr3_length: 15
j_call: TRBJ1-1
cdr3_nt: TGTGCCAGCAGCTTGACAGGGGGCCCGAGCACTGAAGCTTTCTTT
cdr3_aa: CASSLTGGPSTEAFF

clone_size: many
d_call: NA
v_call: TRBV6-5
cdr3_length: 13
j_call: TRBJ2-5
cdr3_nt: TGTGCCAGCAGTTACGAAGTCCAAGAGACCCAGTACTTC
cdr3_aa: CASSYEVQETQYF

clone_size: few
d_call: TRBD2
v_call: TRBV11-2
cdr3_length: 15
j_call: TRBJ2-5
cdr3_nt: TGTGCCAGCAGCCCGCGGCGGGGGGCTGGAGAGACCCAGTACTTC
cdr3_aa: CASSPRRGAGETQYF

clone_size: NA
d_call: NA
v_call: TRBV19
cdr3_length: 15
j_call: TRBJ1-5
cdr3_nt: TGTGCCAGTAGTATTCCAGGGAGGAGCAATCAGCCCCAGCATTTT
cdr3_aa: CASSIPGRSNQPQHF

clone_size: NA
d_call: NA
v_call: TRBV7-2
cdr3_length: 14
j_call: TRBJ2-7
cdr3_nt: TGTGCCAGCAGCGTATGGCGTTTGGGCAATGAGCAGTACTTC
cdr3_aa: CASSVWRLGNEQYF

clone_size: few
d_call: TRBD1
v_call: TRBV20-1
cdr3_length: 15
j_call: TRBJ1-2
cdr3_nt: TGCGGTGCTAGAGGCGGACAGGGAGAGTACTATGGCTACACCTTC
cdr3_aa: CGARGGQGEYYGYTF